This T cell receptor beta chain comes out of a study of blood T cell repertoires in COVID-19. Sequencing used immunoSEQ multiplex PCR; TCRdb keeps in-frame clones, though not all of them. This repertoire shows 150,000 to 160,000 clones, 75% to 90% found once; its top ten account for roughly 15%. Looked up from germline, CDR1 is SGHRS and CDR2 is YFSETQ. The CDR3 is 14 amino acids. V lost 0 bases to trimming and J lost 6 bases, with 10 bases between them. The rearrangement uses TRBV5-1 and TRBJ2-4; D possibly corresponds to TRBD1 (5 bases). This TCR derives from a woman between 40 and 50 years old with acute or convalescent COVID-19. The sequenced sample was peripheral blood. In nucleotides, the CDR3 is TGCGCCAGCAGCTTGGGCAGGGATTTAAACATTCAGTACTTC. This gives the protein CASSLGRDLNIQYF.